This T cell receptor (beta chain) was captured by sequencing in a study of T-cell reconstitution after alpha-beta-depleted transplantation in children. Germline trimming cut 0 bases from V and 6 bases from J; bases unmatched to any gene: 5. Germline CDR1 and CDR2: SGDLS and YYNGEE. CDR3 size: 14 residues. In this sample, this clonotype turned up a few times. Its target is unknown. Study outcomes and limitations: Diversity and T-cell counts at one year after transplant derived mostly from new T cells. Surviving recipient T cells and thymic progenitors produced the high day-60 TCRbeta diversity seen in some patients.

As it was prepared, the TCRbeta library received unique molecular identifiers. Each CDR3 protein gets one entry after TCRdb re-called the PCR reads with MiXCR. The sample includes nearly 350,000 distinct CDR3 sequences, about a sixth of them seen just once. The material sequenced was PBMCs, mostly from graft donor cells, taken 360 days after TCRalphabeta/CD19-depleted stem cell transplant. This receptor was obtained from a male patient aged 2-15 years who had a stem cell transplant for acute lymphoblastic leukemia, so the T cells may come from the graft donor. The gene calls are TRBV9 and TRBJ2-5; 7 bases match TRBD2. The CDR3 region has the DNA TGTGCCAGCAGCGTAGAGGGAGGGCCTCAGACCCAGTACTTC. Protein: CASSVEGGPQTQYF.